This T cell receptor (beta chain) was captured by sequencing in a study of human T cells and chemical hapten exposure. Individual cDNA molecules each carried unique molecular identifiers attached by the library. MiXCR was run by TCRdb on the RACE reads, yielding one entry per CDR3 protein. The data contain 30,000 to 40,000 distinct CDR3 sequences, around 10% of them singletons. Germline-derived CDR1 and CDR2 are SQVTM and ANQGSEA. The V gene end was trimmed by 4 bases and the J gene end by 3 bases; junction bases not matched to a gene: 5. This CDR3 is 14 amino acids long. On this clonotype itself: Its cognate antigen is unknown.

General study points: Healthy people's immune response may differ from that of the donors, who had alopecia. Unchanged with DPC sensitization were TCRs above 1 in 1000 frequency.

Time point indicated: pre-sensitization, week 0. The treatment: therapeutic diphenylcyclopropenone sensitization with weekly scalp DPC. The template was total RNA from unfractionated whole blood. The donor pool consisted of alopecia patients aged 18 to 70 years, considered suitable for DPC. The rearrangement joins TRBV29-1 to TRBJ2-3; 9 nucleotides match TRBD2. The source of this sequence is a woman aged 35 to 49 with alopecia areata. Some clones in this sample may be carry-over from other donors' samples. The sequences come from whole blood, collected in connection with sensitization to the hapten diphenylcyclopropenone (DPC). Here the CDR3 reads CSVAAGGWTDTQYF. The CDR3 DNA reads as TGCAGCGTTGCGGCGGGAGGGTGGACAGATACGCAGTATTTT.